The clone carrying this TCR beta chain was picked up many times. Its antigen is unknown. The data are from a study of molecular identifiers for immune sequencing clone quantification. Study-wide points: Detectable among approximately 930,000 naive cells, according to reports, was Jurkat TCR RNA spiked in from one cell.

TCRdb itself ran the PCR reads through MiXCR, one entry per CDR3 protein. Here the sample spans 600,000 to 650,000 distinct CDR3 sequences, around 20% being singletons. Sequences were obtained from naive CD8+ T cells from blood, with Jurkat cell RNA spiked in. Specified subset: FACS-sorted CD8+CD4-CCR7+CD45RA+ naive T cells. The clonotype originates from a human donor in good health. Some libraries in this study had Jurkat cell RNA spiked in.

CDR3 coding DNA: TGTGCCAGCAGTATATTTACGGAGAATCAGCCCCAGCATTTT. This encodes CASSIFTENQPQHF. The chain employs TRBV28 and TRBJ1-5; D remains unclear. Deletions cut 5 bases from V and 4 bases from J, with 12 bases between. The germline CDR1 and CDR2 sequences are MDHEN and SYDVKM. There are 14 residues in the CDR3.